This T cell receptor beta chain was identified in a study of cytomegalovirus exposure and HLA in healthy donors. Germline-derived CDR1 and CDR2 are MGHRA and YSYEKL. The CDR3 is made up of 15 amino acids. The V segment lost 0 bases and the J segment 7 bases; nucleotides outside the gene matches: 5. Some clones are missing from TCRdb's copy, which holds only in-frame ones; the method was immunoSEQ multiplex PCR. The sample consists of approximately 150,000 clones, approximately 91% of them appearing once. Specimen: PBMCs. The chain has TRBV4-1 and TRBJ2-1, with 8 bases identical to TRBD2. The receptor's source is a man in his late teens or twenties in good health and CMV-seronegative. The CDR3 spells CASSQDRAGGNEQFF. For the CDR3, the DNA is TGCGCCAGCAGCCAAGATAGGGCGGGAGGAAATGAGCAGTTCTTC.